Ten or more counts support the clone carrying this T cell receptor beta chain. This CDR3 is built from 13 residues. V lost 6 bases to trimming and J lost 11 bases; unmatched junction nucleotides: 7. This sample was taken from a study of T cells after yellow fever vaccination. TCRdb independently ran MiXCR on the 5' RACE reads; one entry per CDR3 protein. The sample yields fewer than 150,000 distinct CDR3 sequences, more than 6% seen once. The rearrangement uses TRBV12-3 or TRBV12-4 and TRBJ2-3, with TRBD2 matching over 11 bases. This TCR derives from a young man who received the YFV17D yellow fever vaccine. The source material was CD4+ T cells sorted from PBMCs, sampled 5 days after the yellow fever booster vaccination. The CDR3 DNA follows: TGTGCCAGCAGGACTAGCGGGAATCTCGGGCAGTATTTT. This gives the protein CASRTSGNLGQYF.